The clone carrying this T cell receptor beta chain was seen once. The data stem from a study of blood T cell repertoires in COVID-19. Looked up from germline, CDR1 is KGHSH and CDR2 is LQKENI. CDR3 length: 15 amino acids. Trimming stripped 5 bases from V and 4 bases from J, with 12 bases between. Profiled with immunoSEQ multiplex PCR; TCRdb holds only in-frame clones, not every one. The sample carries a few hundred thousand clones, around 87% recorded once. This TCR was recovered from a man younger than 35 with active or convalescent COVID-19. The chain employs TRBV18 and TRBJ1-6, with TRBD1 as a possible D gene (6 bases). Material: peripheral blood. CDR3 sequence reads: CASSWRQEYNSPLHF. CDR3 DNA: TGTGCCAGCTCATGGCGACAGGAGTATAATTCACCCCTCCACTTT.